The clone carrying this T cell receptor beta chain was detected a few times. As yet, its antigen is unknown. The data were taken from a study of post-analysis software for immune sequencing data. This CDR3 has 20 amino acids. V was clipped by 2 bases and J by 0 bases; unmatched bases: 13. CDR1 is SGHKS and CDR2 is YYEKEE in the germline V gene (reference sequence). General observations from the study: Normalized Chao1 diversity was significantly lower in multiple sclerosis patients than in controls. Pronounced co-clustering by F measure was evident among identically batched samples. TRBV segments more frequent in patients than in controls numbered about five and included TRBV5-6, TRBV5-1 and TRBV20-1.

Each TCR beta cDNA library carried unique molecular identifiers. TCRdb fed the PCR reads into MiXCR, producing one record per CDR3 protein. This repertoire shows more than 350,000 distinct CDR3 sequences, roughly 40% found once; its top ten account for around 8%. The receptor's source is a girl aged 2 to 10 with multiple sclerosis. The sample taken for sequencing was blood. The chain has TRBV5-5 and TRBJ2-6; 8 bases are shared with TRBD1. The CDR3 sequence is CASSFSFVWDRTSGANVLTF. CDR3 coding DNA: TGTGCCAGCAGCTTCTCGTTTGTCTGGGACAGGACCTCTGGGGCCAACGTCCTGACTTTC.